This note documents a single T cell receptor (beta chain) sequence. Its antigen is still unknown. These data are taken from a study of ipilimumab plus nivolumab after autologous stem cell transplantation. Background on the study: Typical patient got roughly 5 ipilimumab doses and about eight nivolumab doses (median).

Ipilimumab, 1 mg/kg, started 14 to 28 days after autologous transplant. Dosing: nivolumab 3 mg/kg IV, weeks 1, 4, 7, 10, then every two weeks to week 26. Profiled with immunoSEQ multiplex PCR; TCRdb holds only in-frame clones, not every one. This sample yields about 9,200 clones, of which over 60% are seen a single time; under 25% belongs to the top ten. Study-level points and caveats: Authors suggest TCR repertoire, Treg phenotype and gut microbiota support further study.

Germline V gene sequence: CDR1 SGHTS, CDR2 YDEGEE. J was trimmed by 3 bases and V by 4 bases; bases with no gene match: 10. The CDR3 totals 15 residues. This chain joins TRBV5-8 and TRBJ2-7; TRBD2 aligns across 7 bases. The sample here was PBMCs, taken in a trial of ipilimumab plus nivolumab as post-transplant consolidation. The clonotype originates from a female donor with multiple myeloma. The CDR3 nucleotides are TGTGCCAGCAGCCGCAGAAGCGAGCGGGGCTACGAGCAGTACTTC. Translating it yields CASSRRSERGYEQYF.